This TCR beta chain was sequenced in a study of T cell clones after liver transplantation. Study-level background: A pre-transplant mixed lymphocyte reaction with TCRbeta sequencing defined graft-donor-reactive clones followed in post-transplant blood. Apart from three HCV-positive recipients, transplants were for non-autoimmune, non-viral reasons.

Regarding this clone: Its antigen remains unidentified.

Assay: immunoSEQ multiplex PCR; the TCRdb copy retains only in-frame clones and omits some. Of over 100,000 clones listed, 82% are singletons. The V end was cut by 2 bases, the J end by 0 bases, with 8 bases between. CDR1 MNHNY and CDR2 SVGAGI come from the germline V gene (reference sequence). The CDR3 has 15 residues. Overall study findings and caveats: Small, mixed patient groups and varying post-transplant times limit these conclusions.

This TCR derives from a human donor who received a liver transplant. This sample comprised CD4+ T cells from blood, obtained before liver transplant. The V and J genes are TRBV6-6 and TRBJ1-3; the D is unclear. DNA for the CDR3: TGTGCCAGCAGTTACGGTTCGACCTCTGGAAACACCATATATTTT. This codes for CASSYGSTSGNTIYF.